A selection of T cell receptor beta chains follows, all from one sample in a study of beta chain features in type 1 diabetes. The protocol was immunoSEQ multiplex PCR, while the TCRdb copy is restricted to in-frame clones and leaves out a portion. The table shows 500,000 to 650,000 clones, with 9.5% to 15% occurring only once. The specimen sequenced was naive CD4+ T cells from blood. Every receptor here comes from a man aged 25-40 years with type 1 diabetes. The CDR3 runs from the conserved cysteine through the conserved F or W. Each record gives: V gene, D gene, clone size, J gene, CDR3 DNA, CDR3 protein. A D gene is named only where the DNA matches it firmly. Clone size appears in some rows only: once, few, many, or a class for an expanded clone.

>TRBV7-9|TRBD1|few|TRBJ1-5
TGTGCCAGCAGCTTGTGGGCAGGGGGCGGCAATCAGCCCCAGCATTTT
CASSLWAGGGNQPQHF
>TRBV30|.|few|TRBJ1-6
TGTGCCTGGAGTGTACGTCTGGGGGTCTCACCCCTCCACTTT
CAWSVRLGVSPLHF
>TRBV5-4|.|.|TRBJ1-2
TGTGCCAGCAGCCAACAGGGAGGCTATGGCTACACCTTC
CASSQQGGYGYTF
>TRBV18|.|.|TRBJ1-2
TGTGCCAGCTCTATCCAGGGCTCCTTTTATGGCTACACCTTC
CASSIQGSFYGYTF
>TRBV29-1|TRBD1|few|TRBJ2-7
TGCAGCGCCGTCCCGGGACAGGGGAAAGGCGAGCAGTACTTC
CSAVPGQGKGEQYF
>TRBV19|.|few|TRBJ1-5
TGTGCCAGTAGTATCGCGGACAGCAATCAGCCCCAGCATTTT
CASSIADSNQPQHF
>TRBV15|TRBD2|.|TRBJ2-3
TGTGCCACCAGCAGCCGCGGGGGGGCAGATACGCAGTATTTT
CATSSRGGADTQYF
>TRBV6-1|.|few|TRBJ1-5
TGTGCCACTATCTGGTCCGATAGCAATCAGCCCCAGCATTTT
CATIWSDSNQPQHF
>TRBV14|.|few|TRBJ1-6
TGTGCCAGCAGCCAAGACCGACCCGGGACATTTAATTCACCCCTCCACTTT
CASSQDRPGTFNSPLHF
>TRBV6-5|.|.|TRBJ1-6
TGTGCCAGCAGTTACGGGGGGGCGGGATCACCCCTCCACTTT
CASSYGGAGSPLHF
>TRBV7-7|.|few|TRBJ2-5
TGTGCTAGCAGCCGTGGGGGCGGAGAGACCCAGTACTTC
CASSRGGGETQYF
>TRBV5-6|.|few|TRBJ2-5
TGTGCCAGCAGCTTGGACACGATCCAAGAGACCCAGTACTTC
CASSLDTIQETQYF
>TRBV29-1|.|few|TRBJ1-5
TGCAGCGTTGCTATCAGGGGTTGGGGCAATCAGCCCCAGCATTTT
CSVAIRGWGNQPQHF
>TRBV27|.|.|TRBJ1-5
TGTGCCAGCAGTTTAAAAGGGGGTCAGCCCCAGCATTTT
CASSLKGGQPQHF
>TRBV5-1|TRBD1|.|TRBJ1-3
TGCGCCAGCAGCCGGGGGACAGGCCTCTCTGGAAACACCATATATTTT
CASSRGTGLSGNTIYF
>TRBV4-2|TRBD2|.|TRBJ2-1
TGTGCCAGCAGCCAATTTAGCGGGGGTGACTACAATGAGCAGTTCTTC
CASSQFSGGDYNEQFF
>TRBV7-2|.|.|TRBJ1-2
TGTGCCAGCAGCTTAGGCCCCGACAGCTATGGCTACACCTTC
CASSLGPDSYGYTF
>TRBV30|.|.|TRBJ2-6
TGTGCCCAATCCTGGGGGGGCGCTGGGGCCAACGTCCTGACTTTC
CAQSWGGAGANVLTF
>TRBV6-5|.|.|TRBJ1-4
TGTGCCAGCAGTTACACTGGGACTTATGAAAAACTGTTTTTT
CASSYTGTYEKLFF
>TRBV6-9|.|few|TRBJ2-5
TGTGCCAGCAGTTATAGAGGCGAGGTAGAGACCCAGTACTTC
CASSYRGEVETQYF
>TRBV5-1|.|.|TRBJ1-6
TGCGCCAGCAGCTTAGGGGTGCAGGTTACTTCACCCCTCCACTTT
CASSLGVQVTSPLHF
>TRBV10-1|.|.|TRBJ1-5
TGCGCCAGCAGTGAGTCCGGGCAGCCCCAGCATTTT
CASSESGQPQHF
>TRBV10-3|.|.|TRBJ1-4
TGTGCCATCAAAGCTGGGATCGACGATGAAAAACTGTTTTTT
CAIKAGIDDEKLFF
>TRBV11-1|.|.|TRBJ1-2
TGTGCCAGCAGCTTCGTGACGGACTCTAACTATGGCTACACCTTC
CASSFVTDSNYGYTF
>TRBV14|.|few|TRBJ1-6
TGTGCCAGCAGCCAAGACCCGGAGCCGATTTCACCCCTCCACTTT
CASSQDPEPISPLHF
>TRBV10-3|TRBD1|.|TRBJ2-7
TGTGCCATCAGTGACCCGGACAGGGTAAACGAGCAGTACTTC
CAISDPDRVNEQYF
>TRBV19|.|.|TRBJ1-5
TGTGCCAGTAGTAACAAACAGGCGAGCAATCAGCCCCAGCATTTT
CASSNKQASNQPQHF
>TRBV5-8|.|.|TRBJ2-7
TGTGCCAGCAGTTATCAGACTCCTTACGAGCAGTACTTC
CASSYQTPYEQYF
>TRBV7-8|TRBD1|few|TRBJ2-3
TGTGCCAGCAGCCGGGACAGGGGGCGCCCAGATACGCAGTATTTT
CASSRDRGRPDTQYF
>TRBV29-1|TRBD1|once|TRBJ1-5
TGCAGACCTATCGCCGGGACAGGGCCCAATCAGCCCCAGCATTTT
CRPIAGTGPNQPQHF
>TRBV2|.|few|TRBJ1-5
TGTGCCAGCAGTGATAGGGTGATGGTTCAGCCCCAGCATTTT
CASSDRVMVQPQHF
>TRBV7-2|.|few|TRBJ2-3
TGTGCCAGCAGCCCACAGGGATGGGGTACGCAGTATTTT
CASSPQGWGTQYF
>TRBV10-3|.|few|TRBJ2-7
TGTGCCATCAGTGAGTCTACCGTCTACGAGCAGTACTTC
CAISESTVYEQYF